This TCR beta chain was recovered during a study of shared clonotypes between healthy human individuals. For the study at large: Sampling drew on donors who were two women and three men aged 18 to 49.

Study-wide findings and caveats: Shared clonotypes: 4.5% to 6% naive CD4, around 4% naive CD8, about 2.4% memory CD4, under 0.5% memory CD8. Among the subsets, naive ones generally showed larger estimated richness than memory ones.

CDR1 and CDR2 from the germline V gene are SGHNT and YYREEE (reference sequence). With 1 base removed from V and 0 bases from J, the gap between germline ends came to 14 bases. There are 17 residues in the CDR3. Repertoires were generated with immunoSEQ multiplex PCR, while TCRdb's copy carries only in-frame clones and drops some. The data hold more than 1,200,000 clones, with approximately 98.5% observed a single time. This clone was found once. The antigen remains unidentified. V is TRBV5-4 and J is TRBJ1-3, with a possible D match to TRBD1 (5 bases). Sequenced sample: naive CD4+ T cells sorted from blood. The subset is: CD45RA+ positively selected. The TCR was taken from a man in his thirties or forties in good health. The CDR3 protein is CASSLRGGSDSGNTIYF. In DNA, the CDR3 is TGTGCCAGCAGCTTGAGGGGCGGGTCTGACTCTGGAAACACCATATATTTT.